What follows are 3 T cell receptor beta chains derived from one specimen sequenced in a study of post-analysis software for immune sequencing data (dated by TCRdb to between 2014 and 2017). Overall study results and their limits: Roughly 5 TRBV segments, including TRBV5-6, TRBV5-1 and TRBV20-1, were significantly more frequent in patients than controls.

The antigens for these receptors are not known. Library preparation employed PCR. Sequenced on an Illumina HiSeq 2500. To reduce PCR and sequencing biases, unique molecular identifiers were incorporated into the TCR beta cDNA libraries. The raw public reads went through TCRdb reprocessing: fastp at Q25, MiXCR clone calling, in-frame beta chains kept. Rows are unified per CDR3 protein, each entry keeping the most common DNA and genes. The sample has about 460,000 distinct CDR3 sequences on record, 40% to 55% of them singletons. The biggest ten clones account for 9% to 13% of the sample. The material sequenced was blood. These TCRs come from a girl between 10 and 17 years old with multiple sclerosis.

The table lists this clonotype with a few counts. The genes are TRBV9 and TRBJ2-5; D is unclear. CDR1 and CDR2 from the germline V gene are SGDLS and YYNGEE. The CDR3 extends over 12 amino acids. Trimming took 1 base from V and 4 from J, leaving 5 bases between them. Here the CDR3 reads CASSVNGETQYF. CDR3 DNA: TGTGCCAGCAGCGTAAATGGAGAGACCCAGTACTTC.

This clonotype was picked up a small number of times. The rearrangement links TRBV5-1 to TRBJ1-4; 12 positions match TRBD1. The CDR3 totals 18 residues. Per the germline V gene, CDR1 is SGHRS and CDR2 is YFSETQ. Trimming removed 0 bases from V and 0 bases from J; junction bases left unmatched: 3. This CDR3 reads CASSLAGQGAATNEKLFF. For the CDR3, the DNA is TGCGCCAGCAGCTTGGCGGGACAGGGGGCCGCAACTAATGAAAAACTGTTTTTT.

V usage is TRBV6-6 and J usage is TRBJ1-2, with 10 bases aligning to TRBD1. CDR3 length: 16 residues. Germline CDR1 is MNHNY and CDR2 is SVGAGI (reference sequence). The junction had 8 bases not matched to a gene; V was cut back by 2 bases and J by 5 bases. The CDR3 region has the DNA TGTGCCAGCAGTTACCCGGGACAGGGGAGGCTATATGGCTACACCTTC. Amino acid sequence: CASSYPGQGRLYGYTF.